This TCR beta chain is from a study of blood T cell repertoires in COVID-19. For the study at large: The samples span acute and convalescent COVID-19 from the United States, Italy and Spain. The analysed material was cDNA or gDNA that came from T cells, B-cell-depleted T cells, or PBMCs.

The data were produced by immunoSEQ multiplex PCR, yet TCRdb's version contains in-frame clones alone and is incomplete. The data contain hundreds of thousands of clones, 75% to 90% of them singletons. The V gene's germline CDR1 is WNHNN and CDR2 SYGVQD (reference sequence). V lost 3 bases, J lost 7 bases, and 7 bases lay in between. The CDR3 spans 11 residues. The rearrangement links TRBV10-1 to TRBJ2-7; a weak D match, TRBD2 (6 bases). Sequenced material: peripheral blood. The sequence was obtained from a woman between 65 and 79 years old with COVID-19, enrolled during active disease. The CDR3 loop reads CASSDGREQYF. In DNA, the CDR3 is TGCGCCAGCAGTGATGGGAGGGAGCAGTACTTC.